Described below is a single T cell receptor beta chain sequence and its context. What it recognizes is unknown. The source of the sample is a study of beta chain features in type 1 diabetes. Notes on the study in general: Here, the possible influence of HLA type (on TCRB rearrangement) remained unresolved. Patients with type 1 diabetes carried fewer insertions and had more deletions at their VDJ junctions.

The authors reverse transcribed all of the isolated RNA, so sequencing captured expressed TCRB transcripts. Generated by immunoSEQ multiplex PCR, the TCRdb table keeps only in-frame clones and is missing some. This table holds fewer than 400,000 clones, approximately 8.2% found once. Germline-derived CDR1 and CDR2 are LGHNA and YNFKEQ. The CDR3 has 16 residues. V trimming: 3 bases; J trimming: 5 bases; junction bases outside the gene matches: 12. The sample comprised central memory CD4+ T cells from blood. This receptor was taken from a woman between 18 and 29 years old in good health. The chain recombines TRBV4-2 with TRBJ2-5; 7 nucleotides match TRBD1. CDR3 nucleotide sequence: TGTGCCAGCAGCCAGGAAACAGGGGCCGTCGGGGAGACCCAGTACTTC. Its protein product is CASSQETGAVGETQYF.